Listed below are T cell receptor beta chains from one sample, sequenced in a study of CXCR3-negative and CXCR3-positive naive CD8 T cells. TCRdb re-called the 5' RACE reads, yielding one record per CDR3 amino acid sequence without DNA. Its table lists about 40,000 distinct CDR3 sequences. The specimen sequenced was memory CD8+ T cells from blood. Every receptor here comes from a human donor in good health. Some clones in this sample may be carry-over from other donors' samples. Both conserved end residues are part of each CDR3.

J gene | V gene | CDR3 protein
TRBJ1-1 | TRBV4-3 | CASSQDLRNTEAFF
TRBJ1-5 | TRBV28 | CASSFGRSHQPQHF
TRBJ2-6 | TRBV15 | CATSREGNSGANVLTF
TRBJ2-2 | TRBV19 | CATGADFGELFF
TRBJ2-1 | TRBV6-4 | CASSDSTDNEQFF
TRBJ2-1 | TRBV12-3/TRBV12-4 | CASSKAGGPNEQFF
TRBJ2-7 | TRBV9 | CASSVGQTYEQYF
TRBJ2-3 | TRBV6-2/TRBV6-3 | CASSYSAVAGATDTQYF
TRBJ2-1 | TRBV29-1 | CSVEDGQGGDEQFF
TRBJ2-5 | TRBV21-1 | CASSRVGRAQETQYF
TRBJ2-1 | TRBV25-1 | CASRGRFYNEQFF
TRBJ2-1 | TRBV4-3 | CASGPGRRGADEQFF